This TCR beta chain originates from a study of cytotoxic CD8 clonotypes in ibrutinib-treated CLL. Broader study findings: Sustained-remission and progressing patients' sampling times differed. Baseline clonality exceeded age-matched healthy donors and tracked circulating CD8+ T-cell counts. Public clonotypes, rarely seen, contracted or held steady on treatment.

V dropped 5 bases and J dropped 7; count of bases not matched to a gene: 7. The CDR3 extends over 14 amino acids. Per the germline V gene, CDR1 is SGHAT and CDR2 is FQDESV (reference sequence). Investigators sought sequencing depths of between 1 in 200,000 and 1 in 1 million T cells. Only in-frame clones appear in the TCRdb table, and some are missing; sequencing was by immunoSEQ multiplex PCR. The table lists about 76,000 clones, around four fifths of them singletons. Regarding this clone: Its target is not known.

The TCR was taken from a human donor with chronic lymphocytic leukemia. V gene TRBV11-1 combines with J gene TRBJ2-1; TRBD1 matches 8 bases. Sample: PBMCs, taken after 24 months of ibrutinib treatment. Here the CDR3 reads CASSAGQGQNEQFF. The DNA for the CDR3 is TGTGCCAGCAGCGCCGGACAGGGCCAGAATGAGCAGTTCTTC. The variable domain in full, with the rest retrieved from reference TRBV11-1 and TRBJ2-1, is EAEVAQSPRYKITEKSQAVAFWCDPISGHATLYWYRQILGQGPELLVQFQDESVVDDSQLPKDRFSAERLKGVDSTLKIQPAELGDSAMYLCASSAGQGQNEQFFGPGTRLTVL.